These T cell receptor beta chains were read from a single sample in a study of shared clonotypes between healthy human individuals. Only in-frame clones appear in the TCRdb table, and some are missing; sequencing was by immunoSEQ multiplex PCR. Of about 820,000 clones in the sample, around 92% were seen once. Sequencing was carried out using naive CD8+ T cells sorted from blood. Every receptor here comes from a man aged 25-45 years in good health. Both conserved end residues are part of each CDR3. Each record gives: J gene, V gene, CDR3 protein.

j_gene: TRBJ2-7; v_gene: TRBV10-2; CDR3aa: CASSEFGLPYEQYF
j_gene: TRBJ1-2; v_gene: TRBV4-1; CDR3aa: CASSQDRTAWAETF
j_gene: TRBJ1-2; v_gene: TRBV6-6; CDR3aa: CASSGQGGSDGYTF
j_gene: TRBJ2-7; v_gene: TRBV4-1; CDR3aa: CASSQVTGAYEQYF
j_gene: TRBJ2-1; v_gene: TRBV15; CDR3aa: CATSRDGGGYNEQFF
j_gene: TRBJ2-1; v_gene: TRBV7-2; CDR3aa: CASSLGYGQRTWEQFF
j_gene: TRBJ2-1; v_gene: TRBV7-9; CDR3aa: CASSHPDRPYNEQFF
j_gene: TRBJ2-7; v_gene: TRBV7-9; CDR3aa: CASSLGGLADSYEQYF
j_gene: TRBJ2-2; v_gene: TRBV11-3; CDR3aa: CASSSTGRSTGELFF
j_gene: TRBJ2-1; v_gene: TRBV5-8; CDR3aa: CASSSRLAPYNEQFF
j_gene: TRBJ1-2; v_gene: TRBV9; CDR3aa: CASSGERQYGYTF
j_gene: TRBJ2-7; v_gene: TRBV29-1; CDR3aa: CSVEDRGDRVNEQYF
j_gene: TRBJ2-7; v_gene: TRBV6-1; CDR3aa: CASSDVGGRVSYEQYF
j_gene: TRBJ2-3; v_gene: TRBV30; CDR3aa: CAWSKLLGTDTQYF
j_gene: TRBJ1-1; v_gene: TRBV19; CDR3aa: CASSKGYVTEAFF
j_gene: TRBJ1-3; v_gene: TRBV29-1; CDR3aa: CSVVGGGLGNTIYF